These T cell receptor beta chains were read from a single sample in a study of cytomegalovirus exposure and HLA in healthy donors. The assay was immunoSEQ multiplex PCR, and TCRdb's table has in-frame clones only and misses some. The table shows roughly 120,000 clones, with 80% occurring only once. The sample comprised PBMCs. The receptors were gathered from a man aged 25-40 years in good health and CMV-seronegative. The CDR3 runs from the conserved cysteine through the conserved F or W. D genes are given only for firm matches. Where a row states a size, it is once, few, many or the class of an expanded clone; other rows omit it.

TRBD2	TRBV5-4	NA	TRBJ2-3	CASSFPPGGGTDTQYF	TGTGCCAGCAGCTTTCCTCCGGGGGGTGGCACAGATACGCAGTATTTT
TRBD2	TRBV10-3	NA	TRBJ2-7	CAISAREEYEQYF	TGTGCCATCAGTGCGCGGGAGGAGTACGAGCAGTACTTC
TRBD2	TRBV7-2	NA	TRBJ2-3	CASSLAPSGSGDTQYF	TGTGCCAGCAGCTTAGCGCCTAGCGGGAGTGGTGATACGCAGTATTTT
TRBD1	TRBV2	NA	TRBJ1-2	CASSENHRDRGSGGYTF	TGTGCCAGCAGTGAAAACCACCGGGACAGGGGGTCAGGCGGCTACACCTTC
NA	TRBV7-9	NA	TRBJ2-1	CSSSLAQDEQFF	TGTTCCAGCAGCTTAGCGCAGGATGAGCAGTTCTTC
NA	TRBV5-1	NA	TRBJ1-1	CASRKTPGSSLNTEAFF	TGCGCCAGCAGGAAAACCCCAGGGTCCTCTTTGAACACTGAAGCTTTCTTT
TRBD1	TRBV7-2	NA	TRBJ2-7	CASSFLQGWYEQYF	TGTGCCAGCAGCTTTCTACAGGGGTGGTACGAGCAGTACTTC
TRBD1	TRBV14	NA	TRBJ2-7	CASSQHRGEYEEQYF	TGTGCCAGCAGCCAACACAGGGGAGAGTATGAAGAGCAGTACTTC
NA	TRBV4-1	NA	TRBJ1-2	CASSQSALTVYGYTF	TGCGCCAGCAGCCAATCTGCCCTGACAGTGTATGGCTACACCTTC
NA	TRBV29-1	NA	TRBJ2-3	CSVAGTPESSSTDTQYF	TGCAGCGTCGCCGGGACTCCCGAATCCTCTAGCACAGATACGCAGTATTTT
TRBD1	TRBV27	NA	TRBJ2-7	CASSTLGQNYEQYF	TGTGCCAGCAGTACCTTGGGACAGAACTACGAGCAGTACTTC
NA	TRBV19	once	TRBJ1-1	CAGSFQGSPNTEAFF	TGTGCCGGTAGTTTTCAGGGAAGTCCGAACACTGAAGCTTTCTTT
TRBD1	TRBV7-9	NA	TRBJ2-5	CASSLFTGVQETQYF	TGTGCCAGCAGCTTATTCACAGGGGTCCAAGAGACCCAGTACTTC
NA	TRBV4-2	NA	TRBJ1-2	CASSQETPYGYTF	TGTGCCAGCAGCCAAGAAACTCCCTATGGCTACACCTTC
NA	TRBV19	once	TRBJ2-6	CASSLGANVLTF	TGTGCCAGTAGCCTTGGGGCCAACGTCCTGACTTTC
TRBD2	TRBV7-9	NA	TRBJ2-5	CASSPQLAPQETQYF	TGTGCCAGCAGCCCTCAACTAGCGCCTCAAGAGACCCAGTACTTC
NA	TRBV5-1	NA	TRBJ1-5	CASSPLGFNQPQHF	TGCGCCAGCAGTCCCCTCGGGTTCAATCAGCCCCAGCATTTT
NA	TRBV9	NA	TRBJ1-2	CASSVNEVLGQSYGYTF	TGTGCCAGCAGCGTAAACGAGGTTTTAGGACAGTCCTATGGCTACACCTTC
NA	TRBV4-1	NA	TRBJ1-4	CASSPQGGRREKLFF	TGCGCCAGCAGCCCCCAGGGTGGACGACGGGAAAAACTGTTTTTT
TRBD2	TRBV27	NA	TRBJ2-7	CASSSTPGRASYEQYF	TGTGCCAGCAGTTCCACCCCCGGGAGGGCCTCTTACGAGCAGTACTTC
NA	TRBV12-2	NA	TRBJ2-7	CASRFRDRCLEQYF	TGTGCAAGTCGCTTCCGGGACAGATGCCTCGAGCAGTACTTC
TRBD2	TRBV5-1	once	TRBJ2-3	CASSPRAGGSGDTQYF	TGCGCCAGCAGCCCACGAGCGGGAGGATCAGGAGATACGCAGTATTTT
NA	TRBV9	NA	TRBJ2-1	CASSVALLGSRGEQFF	TGTGCCAGCAGCGTAGCTTTACTAGGTTCACGGGGTGAGCAGTTCTTC
NA	TRBV7-2	NA	TRBJ2-1	CASSLYVEYSYNEQFF	TGTGCCAGCAGCTTATATGTCGAGTACTCCTACAATGAGCAGTTCTTC
NA	TRBV4-2	NA	TRBJ2-7	CASSRSDSYEQYF	TGTGCCAGCAGCCGATCGGACAGCTACGAGCAGTACTTC
NA	TRBV28	NA	TRBJ1-1	CASSLLGGRETEAFF	TGTGCCAGCAGTTTACTCGGGGGGAGGGAGACTGAAGCTTTCTTT
TRBD2	TRBV16	NA	TRBJ2-2	CASSQFGLASAGELFF	TGTGCCAGCAGCCAATTCGGACTAGCGTCGGCCGGGGAGCTGTTTTTT
TRBD1	TRBV7-2	NA	TRBJ2-7	CASSPRDRPFREQYF	TGTGCCAGCAGCCCCAGGGACAGGCCCTTTCGGGAGCAGTACTTC
NA	TRBV12-5	NA	TRBJ2-1	CASGLASSVEQFF	TGTGCTAGTGGTTTGGCCTCTAGCGTGGAGCAGTTCTTC
TRBD2	TRBV5-1	NA	TRBJ2-2	CASSAGLAGETGELFF	TGCGCCAGCAGCGCCGGACTAGCGGGAGAAACCGGGGAGCTGTTTTTT
NA	TRBV11-2	NA	TRBJ2-3	CASSSPGHGGTDTQYF	TGTGCCAGCAGCTCCCCCGGCCACGGGGGCACAGATACGCAGTATTTT
TRBD2	TRBV4-1	NA	TRBJ2-7	CASSQDSILAGCGQYF	TGCGCCAGCAGCCAAGATTCAATCCTAGCGGGATGCGGGCAGTACTTC
TRBD1	TRBV27	NA	TRBJ2-2	CASSLTGYTGELFF	TGTGCCAGCAGCCTGACAGGGTACACCGGGGAGCTGTTTTTT
NA	TRBV27	NA	TRBJ1-1	CASSSPSGAEAFF	TGTGCCAGCAGTAGCCCGAGTGGAGCTGAAGCTTTCTTT
TRBD1	TRBV28	NA	TRBJ1-1	CASSLRTGGILNTEAFF	TGTGCCAGCAGTTTAAGGACAGGGGGTATCCTGAACACTGAAGCTTTCTTT
TRBD1	TRBV5-1	NA	TRBJ2-7	CASSFSQGAVREQYF	TGCGCCAGCAGCTTCTCGCAGGGGGCTGTGAGGGAGCAGTACTTC
TRBD1	TRBV11-3	NA	TRBJ2-1	CASSPRDRGRNEQFF	TGTGCCAGCAGCCCTAGGGACAGGGGGCGGAATGAGCAGTTCTTC
NA	TRBV15	NA	TRBJ2-7	CATSRDGETAYEQYF	TGTGCCACCAGCAGAGATGGCGAGACAGCTTACGAGCAGTACTTC